This T cell receptor beta chain was captured by sequencing in a study of shared clonotypes between healthy human individuals (dated by TCRdb to about 2020). General notes on the study: The cohort comprised a couple of women and a few men aged 18 to 49 years. To increase sequencing depth and limit assay-specific biases, different laboratories used diverse techniques to prepare libraries and sequence TCR repertoires. Blood TCR repertoires of several healthy adults were deeply sequenced to estimate repertoire size and the extent of clonotype sharing between individuals. Each donor's leukapheresis produced roughly between roughly 0.85 and 9 billion PBMCs. Per donor, three plates each were used for CD4 naive and CD4 memory, two for CD8 naive, and one for CD8 memory.

TCR CDR3 regions were amplified from genomic DNA by multiplex PCR using the deep immunoSEQ assay. For each cell subset, the extracted genomic DNA was distributed evenly across all wells of several immunoSEQ 96-well plates, and each plate served as one replicate. For sorted subsets, roughly 200 ng of genomic DNA, equivalent to roughly 30,000 T cell genomes, went into each replicate PCR. The purified libraries were quantified using a Qubit 3.0 fluorometer, sized with a Bioanalyzer 2100, and then quantified again using the KAPA Library Quantification kit. A separate single-read 150-cycle Illumina NextSeq 550 flow cell was used to sequence each immunoSEQ 96-well plate. The authors' pipeline ran thus. Because the immunoSEQ output included only junctional sequences and no quality scores, the filtering could not be the same as the filtering used for full-length reads. To assign V/J genes and CDR3, sequences were annotated using PyIR, a Python wrapper for IgBLAST v1.9, with IMGT germline references. Reads were removed for weak V/J assignments (E-value above 1e-6), missing CDR3, stop codons, out-of-frame junctions, or ambiguous translated residues. V3J clonotypes were defined as sequences sharing the same inferred V gene, J gene, and CDR3 amino acid sequence. Percentage overlap between repertoires was calculated by dividing the number of shared unique clonotypes by the size of the smaller repertoire. Three approaches were used to assess repertoire richness: RTK rarefaction, the Chao1 estimator, and Recon v2.1 estimates of unobserved clonotypes. Generation probabilities were computed with OLGA for all TCRbeta clonotypes obtained by the gDNA method from several donors. The table comes from immuneACCESS by way of TCRdb, which keeps in-frame sequences with V and J called. Part of the clones is missing from these tables; in studies checked, under half for an unresolved V gene and the rest for unknown reasons. The DNA gave D and trimming, while V, J and clone size come from that table. This sample is represented by about 1 million clones; around 74% of them were singletons. Around 1.5% of the sample rests with the top ten.

Healthy HIV-negative adults with no recently reported acute infections or vaccinations were included as donors. Only Caucasian adults living in Nashville, Tennessee, USA were represented among the donors. CD4+ T cells were enriched through magnetic negative selection, after which naive cells were positively selected on CD45RA and the remaining negative fraction served as the memory subset. Blood was obtained by leukapheresis, after which PBMCs were separated by Ficoll-Histopaque density gradient centrifugation and cryopreserved in liquid nitrogen vapor phase. Purity and quantity of every magnetically sorted T cell population were checked by analytical flow cytometry. Genomic DNA was isolated from every sorted fraction and measured by UV absorbance on a Nanodrop 2000c. Results and caveats for the whole study, not just this receptor: The small number of donors limited the genetic and exposure-history diversity represented. Sampling was restricted to blood, and TCR repertoires in tissues likely differ from the TCR repertoires found in blood. Rarefaction of sorted-subset datasets indicated incomplete sequencing despite the large sequencing depth. Clonotypes shared by all four sorted-subset donors showed higher generation probabilities than non-shared clonotypes. Based on pairwise subsampling, the degree of clonotype sharing among donors was expected to be affected by sequencing depth. When a handful of donors were compared, the shared fraction of clonotypes was roughly 5% for naive CD4, about 4% for naive CD8, 2% to 2.5% for memory CD4, and 0.35% to 0.4% for memory CD8. Naive subsets generally had larger estimated clonotype richness than memory subsets did.

Details on this clone: This receptor's antigen is unknown. Per-base quality was not reported, and no clone a single base away is much larger than it.

The origin of this receptor is a man between 18 and 35 years old in good health. Sequencing was done on a sample of memory CD4+ T cells sorted from blood. The sample's cell subset or site, from its label and the paper: CD45RA-negative fraction.

The DNA reads as follows: TGTGCCAGCAGTGAAGTCTTAGGGGTGATGGCCTACGAGCAGTACTTC. It translates to CASSEVLGVMAYEQYF. This sequence uses TRBV2 and TRBJ2-7; the D gene is perhaps TRBD1, from 5 matching bases. The CDR1 and CDR2 encoded by the germline V gene are SNHLY and FYNNEI. Including cysteine and phenylalanine, the CDR3 has 16 amino acids. The entry retains the CDR3 DNA only, 48 bases that are in frame from base 1. The V end loses 1 base and the J end loses 2 bases, and a stretch of 15 bases separates them.